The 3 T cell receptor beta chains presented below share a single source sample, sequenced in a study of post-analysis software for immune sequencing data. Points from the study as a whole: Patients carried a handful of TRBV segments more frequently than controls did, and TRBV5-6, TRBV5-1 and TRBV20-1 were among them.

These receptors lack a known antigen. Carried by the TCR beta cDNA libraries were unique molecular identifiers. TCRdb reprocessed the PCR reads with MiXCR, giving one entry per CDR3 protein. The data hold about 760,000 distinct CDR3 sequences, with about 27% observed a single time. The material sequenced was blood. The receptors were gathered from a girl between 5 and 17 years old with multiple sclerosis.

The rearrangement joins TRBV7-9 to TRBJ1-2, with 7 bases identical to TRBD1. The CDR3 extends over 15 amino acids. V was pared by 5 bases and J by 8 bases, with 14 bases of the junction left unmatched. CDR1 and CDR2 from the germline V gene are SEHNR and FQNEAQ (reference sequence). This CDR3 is CASSTSRASRGGYTF. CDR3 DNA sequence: TGTGCCAGCAGCACCTCAAGGGCTAGCAGGGGGGGCTACACCTTC. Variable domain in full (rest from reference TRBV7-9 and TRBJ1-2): DTGVSQNPRHKITKRGQNVTFRCDPISEHNRLYWYRQTLGQGPEFLTYFQNEAQLEKSRLLSDRFSAERPKGSFSTLEIQRTEQGDSAMYLCASSTSRASRGGYTFGSGTRLTVV.

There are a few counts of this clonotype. DNA for the CDR3: TGTGCCACCAGTGACCGCCGGGACACCACAGATACGCAGTATTTT. It specifies CATSDRRDTTDTQYF. V and J are TRBV24-1 and TRBJ2-3, with a possible D match to TRBD1 (6 bases). V gave up 4 bases and J gave up 2 bases, with 12 bases separating them. The CDR3 extends over 15 amino acids. The germline CDR1 and CDR2 sequences are KGHDR and SFDVKD.

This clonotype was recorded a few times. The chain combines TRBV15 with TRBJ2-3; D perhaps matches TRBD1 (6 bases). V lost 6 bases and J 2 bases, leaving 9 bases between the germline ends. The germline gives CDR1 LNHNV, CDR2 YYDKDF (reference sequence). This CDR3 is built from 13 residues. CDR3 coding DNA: TGTGCCACCAGAGGACAGTACACAGATACGCAGTATTTT. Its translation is CATRGQYTDTQYF.